Sequencing of this T cell receptor beta chain was carried out in a study of cytomegalovirus exposure and HLA in healthy donors. Study-wide points: Across donors, sequencing depth was assumed by presence/absence analyses to be roughly uniform.

This clone was seen once. The antigen remains undetermined. The PCR contained 60 Vbeta and 13 Jbeta primers. This table comes from immunoSEQ multiplex PCR, and its TCRdb copy is limited to in-frame clones, with some not included. The top ten hold roughly 2% of the sample, which has 180,000 or so clones, over 75% seen once. Trimming left V 1 base short and J 2 bases short, with 10 bases between. Per the germline V gene, CDR1 is SGHDN and CDR2 is FVKESK. The CDR3 has 15 residues. The source is a woman under 40 in good health and CMV-seronegative. This chain links TRBV14 with TRBJ2-3; tentatively, D is TRBD1 (6 bases). Sequencing input: PBMCs. As DNA, the CDR3 is TGTGCCAGCAGCCAAGTTACAGGGTACACAGATACGCAGTATTTT. This codes for CASSQVTGYTDTQYF.